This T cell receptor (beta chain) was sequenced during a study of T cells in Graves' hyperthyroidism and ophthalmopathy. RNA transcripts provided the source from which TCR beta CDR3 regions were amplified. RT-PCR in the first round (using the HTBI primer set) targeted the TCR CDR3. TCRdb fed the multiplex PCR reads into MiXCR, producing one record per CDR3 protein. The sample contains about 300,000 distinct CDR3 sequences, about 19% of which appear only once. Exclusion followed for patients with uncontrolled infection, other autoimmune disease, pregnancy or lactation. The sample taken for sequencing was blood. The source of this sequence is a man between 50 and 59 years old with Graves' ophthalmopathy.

Written as DNA, the CDR3 is TGTGCCAGCAGTCCGGGACTAGCGGTGGGTGAGCAGTTCTTC. Translating it yields CASSPGLAVGEQFF. The chain combines TRBV28 with TRBJ2-1; 11 bases line up with TRBD2. Germline CDR1 is MDHEN and CDR2 is SYDVKM. V trimming: 5 bases; J trimming: 9 bases; junction bases outside the gene matches: 6. There are 14 residues in the CDR3.